A selection of T cell receptor beta chains follows, all from one sample in a study of cytomegalovirus exposure and HLA in healthy donors. Sequenced by immunoSEQ multiplex PCR; TCRdb stores in-frame clones only, minus some. Among some 180,000 clones listed, 77% were seen once. Material: PBMCs. The receptors stem from a man younger than 35 in good health and CMV-seronegative. Both conserved end residues are part of each CDR3. The D gene is left open where the match is weak. Expanded clones get a size class; other rows say once, few or many, or leave the size out.

J gene: TRBJ1-5
V gene: TRBV6-5
D gene: .
clone size: few
CDR3 protein: CASSEAENQPQHF
CDR3 DNA: TGTGCCAGCAGTGAAGCGGAAAATCAGCCCCAGCATTTT

J gene: TRBJ1-2
V gene: TRBV30
D gene: TRBD1
clone size: .
CDR3 protein: CAWTSDRRIF
CDR3 DNA: TGTGCCTGGACTTCGGACAGGCGAATCTTC

J gene: TRBJ1-1
V gene: TRBV5-6
D gene: .
clone size: .
CDR3 protein: CASSLGVKHSEAFF
CDR3 DNA: TGTGCCAGCAGCTTGGGAGTAAAGCACAGCGAAGCTTTCTTT

J gene: TRBJ1-3
V gene: TRBV11-3
D gene: .
clone size: .
CDR3 protein: CAISEESGNTIYF
CDR3 DNA: TGTGCCATCTCGGAGGAGTCTGGAAACACCATATATTTT

J gene: TRBJ2-7
V gene: TRBV6-4
D gene: TRBD2
clone size: .
CDR3 protein: CATMLAGVLEQYF
CDR3 DNA: TGTGCCACTATGCTAGCGGGAGTTCTCGAGCAGTACTTC

J gene: TRBJ2-1
V gene: TRBV29-1
D gene: TRBD2
clone size: .
CDR3 protein: CSAERGGRRMDEQFF
CDR3 DNA: TGCAGCGCCGAACGTGGCGGGAGGCGTATGGATGAGCAGTTCTTC

J gene: TRBJ2-6
V gene: TRBV7-2
D gene: .
clone size: .
CDR3 protein: CASSLGALPSGANVLTF
CDR3 DNA: TGTGCCAGCAGCTTAGGGGCGCTCCCCTCTGGGGCCAACGTCCTGACTTTC

J gene: TRBJ2-7
V gene: TRBV27
D gene: .
clone size: .
CDR3 protein: CASSLGGITYEQYF
CDR3 DNA: TGTGCCAGCAGTTTAGGCGGAATCACCTACGAGCAGTACTTC

J gene: TRBJ1-2
V gene: TRBV29-1
D gene: TRBD1
clone size: .
CDR3 protein: CSVGSNRGSNYGYTF
CDR3 DNA: TGCAGCGTTGGCTCAAACAGGGGGTCTAACTATGGCTACACCTTC

J gene: TRBJ1-2
V gene: TRBV7-9
D gene: .
clone size: .
CDR3 protein: CASSLGQGLSPYGYTF
CDR3 DNA: TGTGCCAGCAGCTTAGGTCAGGGGTTATCCCCCTATGGCTACACCTTC

J gene: TRBJ2-3
V gene: TRBV11-2
D gene: TRBD2
clone size: .
CDR3 protein: CASSVGGALDTQYF
CDR3 DNA: TGTGCCAGCAGCGTCGGGGGGGCCTTGGATACGCAGTATTTT

J gene: TRBJ2-7
V gene: TRBV11-2
D gene: .
clone size: .
CDR3 protein: CASSPGLPTHYEQYF
CDR3 DNA: TGTGCCAGCAGCCCAGGACTGCCGACTCATTACGAGCAGTACTTC

J gene: TRBJ2-7
V gene: TRBV18
D gene: TRBD2
clone size: .
CDR3 protein: CASSELAGGGIEQYF
CDR3 DNA: TGTGCCAGCTCCGAACTAGCGGGAGGCGGGATCGAGCAGTACTTC

J gene: TRBJ2-7
V gene: TRBV7-8
D gene: TRBD2
clone size: .
CDR3 protein: CASREREGSEQYF
CDR3 DNA: TGTGCCAGCAGAGAGCGGGAGGGATCCGAGCAGTACTTC

J gene: TRBJ2-1
V gene: TRBV5-1
D gene: TRBD2
clone size: few
CDR3 protein: CASSYSGGAFNEQFF
CDR3 DNA: TGCGCCAGCAGCTATAGCGGGGGGGCATTTAATGAGCAGTTCTTC

J gene: TRBJ2-2
V gene: TRBV5-1
D gene: TRBD1
clone size: once
CDR3 protein: CASSAGQGRTGELFF
CDR3 DNA: TGCGCCAGCAGCGCGGGACAGGGAAGGACCGGGGAGCTGTTTTTT

J gene: TRBJ2-3
V gene: TRBV15
D gene: .
clone size: few
CDR3 protein: CATSRDWGGDTQYF
CDR3 DNA: TGTGCCACCAGCAGAGATTGGGGAGGAGATACGCAGTATTTT

J gene: TRBJ2-3
V gene: TRBV5-1
D gene: .
clone size: .
CDR3 protein: CASSPARQGTDTQYF
CDR3 DNA: TGCGCCAGCAGCCCCGCTCGACAGGGCACAGATACGCAGTATTTT

J gene: TRBJ2-7
V gene: TRBV6-6
D gene: .
clone size: .
CDR3 protein: CASSLLSAEQYF
CDR3 DNA: TGTGCCAGCAGTTTGCTGTCCGCGGAGCAGTACTTC

J gene: TRBJ2-2
V gene: TRBV6-5
D gene: TRBD1
clone size: .
CDR3 protein: CASRGTGPYTGELFF
CDR3 DNA: TGTGCCAGCAGAGGGACAGGGCCTTACACCGGGGAGCTGTTTTTT

J gene: TRBJ2-3
V gene: TRBV6-5
D gene: TRBD2
clone size: .
CDR3 protein: CASSYRGGPLTDTQYF
CDR3 DNA: TGTGCCAGCAGTTACCGCGGGGGACCACTGACAGATACGCAGTATTTT

J gene: TRBJ1-3
V gene: TRBV7-9
D gene: .
clone size: once
CDR3 protein: CASSRGGMSGNTIYF
CDR3 DNA: TGTGCCAGCAGCCGGGGGGGGATGTCTGGAAACACCATATATTTT

J gene: TRBJ1-1
V gene: TRBV6-5
D gene: .
clone size: .
CDR3 protein: CASRSRGNTEAFF
CDR3 DNA: TGTGCCAGCAGAAGTAGGGGGAACACTGAAGCTTTCTTT

J gene: TRBJ1-2
V gene: TRBV7-9
D gene: .
clone size: few
CDR3 protein: CASSSTNRDGYTF
CDR3 DNA: TGTGCCAGCAGCTCCACAAACAGGGATGGCTACACCTTC

J gene: TRBJ2-1
V gene: TRBV2
D gene: TRBD2
clone size: .
CDR3 protein: CASSPAWGRDNEQFF
CDR3 DNA: TGTGCCAGCAGTCCCGCCTGGGGGAGGGATAATGAGCAGTTCTTC

J gene: TRBJ2-6
V gene: TRBV7-9
D gene: .
clone size: .
CDR3 protein: CASISAGANVLTF
CDR3 DNA: TGTGCCAGCATCTCGGCTGGGGCCAACGTCCTGACTTTC

J gene: TRBJ1-2
V gene: TRBV6-6
D gene: TRBD1
clone size: .
CDR3 protein: CASKQGQGVYGYTF
CDR3 DNA: TGTGCCAGCAAACAGGGACAGGGCGTCTATGGCTACACCTTC

J gene: TRBJ2-7
V gene: TRBV7-2
D gene: .
clone size: .
CDR3 protein: CASSLVWQEDEQYF
CDR3 DNA: TGTGCCAGCAGCTTAGTCTGGCAGGAGGACGAGCAGTACTTC

J gene: TRBJ2-5
V gene: TRBV5-6
D gene: .
clone size: .
CDR3 protein: CASSLTVQETQYF
CDR3 DNA: TGTGCCAGCAGCTTAACTGTCCAAGAGACCCAGTACTTC

J gene: TRBJ2-6
V gene: TRBV4-3
D gene: TRBD1
clone size: few
CDR3 protein: CASSPGGGSGANVLTF
CDR3 DNA: TGCGCCAGCAGCCCAGGGGGTGGCTCTGGGGCCAACGTCCTGACTTTC

J gene: TRBJ2-3
V gene: TRBV5-1
D gene: TRBD1
clone size: .
CDR3 protein: CASSGGQGHTDTQYF
CDR3 DNA: TGCGCCAGCAGCGGCGGACAGGGCCACACAGATACGCAGTATTTT

J gene: TRBJ2-3
V gene: TRBV7-2
D gene: TRBD2
clone size: .
CDR3 protein: CASSSFRIAGADTQYF
CDR3 DNA: TGTGCCAGCAGCTCCTTTCGTATAGCGGGGGCAGATACGCAGTATTTT

J gene: TRBJ2-7
V gene: TRBV2
D gene: .
clone size: .
CDR3 protein: CARSAVGKGYEQYF
CDR3 DNA: TGTGCCAGGTCGGCAGTGGGCAAAGGCTACGAGCAGTACTTC

J gene: TRBJ2-1
V gene: TRBV27
D gene: TRBD1
clone size: .
CDR3 protein: CASSLASGTGFAYNEQFF
CDR3 DNA: TGTGCCAGCAGTTTAGCCTCCGGGACAGGGTTTGCCTACAATGAGCAGTTCTTC

J gene: TRBJ2-1
V gene: TRBV11-2
D gene: .
clone size: .
CDR3 protein: CASSLDLGSWYEQFF
CDR3 DNA: TGTGCCAGCAGCTTAGATCTCGGGAGTTGGTATGAGCAGTTCTTC

J gene: TRBJ2-7
V gene: TRBV4-3
D gene: .
clone size: .
CDR3 protein: CASSQERGPSSYEQYF
CDR3 DNA: TGCGCCAGCAGCCAAGAGCGGGGCCCGAGCTCCTACGAGCAGTACTTC

J gene: TRBJ1-2
V gene: TRBV10-3
D gene: .
clone size: .
CDR3 protein: CAIRADRSGYTF
CDR3 DNA: TGTGCCATCAGGGCAGACAGGAGTGGCTACACCTTC

J gene: TRBJ2-6
V gene: TRBV15
D gene: TRBD1
clone size: .
CDR3 protein: CATSKTGGGTGANVLTF
CDR3 DNA: TGTGCCACCAGCAAAACAGGGGGCGGAACTGGGGCCAACGTCCTGACTTTC

J gene: TRBJ2-1
V gene: TRBV7-9
D gene: .
clone size: .
CDR3 protein: CASSPGGRANNEQFF
CDR3 DNA: TGTGCCAGCAGCCCTGGCGGCAGGGCTAACAATGAGCAGTTCTTC

J gene: TRBJ2-5
V gene: TRBV7-6
D gene: TRBD1
clone size: .
CDR3 protein: CASSLASTGRETQYF
CDR3 DNA: TGTGCCAGCAGCTTAGCATCGACAGGGCGGGAGACCCAGTACTTC

J gene: TRBJ2-3
V gene: TRBV30
D gene: .
clone size: .
CDR3 protein: CAWNGGGLNTDTQYF
CDR3 DNA: TGTGCCTGGAATGGGGGGGGGCTCAACACAGATACGCAGTATTTT

J gene: TRBJ2-3
V gene: TRBV28
D gene: TRBD2
clone size: .
CDR3 protein: CASSLAGPGYTQYF
CDR3 DNA: TGTGCCAGCAGCTTAGCGGGGCCAGGCTATACGCAGTATTTT

J gene: TRBJ2-7
V gene: TRBV6-1
D gene: TRBD1
clone size: .
CDR3 protein: CASRTDRGRTEEQYF
CDR3 DNA: TGTGCCAGCAGGACAGACAGGGGCAGAACGGAGGAGCAGTACTTC

J gene: TRBJ2-7
V gene: TRBV7-2
D gene: TRBD2
clone size: .
CDR3 protein: CASSPTYLGLAGGQGWYF
CDR3 DNA: TGTGCCAGCAGCCCCACATACCTCGGACTAGCGGGAGGCCAAGGGTGGTACTTC

J gene: TRBJ2-1
V gene: TRBV7-9
D gene: TRBD2
clone size: .
CDR3 protein: CASSGPGTSSYNEQFF
CDR3 DNA: TGTGCCAGCAGCGGGCCCGGGACTAGCTCCTACAATGAGCAGTTCTTC

J gene: TRBJ2-6
V gene: TRBV5-1
D gene: .
clone size: .
CDR3 protein: CASSWGPTGTASSGANVLTF
CDR3 DNA: TGCGCCAGCAGCTGGGGGCCTACCGGGACGGCTAGCTCTGGGGCCAACGTCCTGACTTTC

J gene: TRBJ2-6
V gene: TRBV4-2
D gene: .
clone size: .
CDR3 protein: CASRDSVWGSGANVLTF
CDR3 DNA: TGTGCCAGCAGGGACTCTGTCTGGGGCTCTGGGGCCAACGTCCTGACTTTC

J gene: TRBJ2-4
V gene: TRBV30
D gene: TRBD1
clone size: .
CDR3 protein: CAWTQGVTYSDKNIQYF
CDR3 DNA: TGTGCCTGGACGCAGGGGGTAACTTATTCTGACAAAAACATTCAGTACTTC

J gene: TRBJ2-2
V gene: TRBV27
D gene: .
clone size: .
CDR3 protein: CARRPATVNTGELFF
CDR3 DNA: TGTGCCAGACGACCCGCGACAGTAAACACCGGGGAGCTGTTTTTT

J gene: TRBJ1-1
V gene: TRBV9
D gene: .
clone size: .
CDR3 protein: CASSPQGATNTEAFF
CDR3 DNA: TGTGCCAGCAGCCCGCAAGGGGCAACGAACACTGAAGCTTTCTTT

J gene: TRBJ1-1
V gene: TRBV5-4
D gene: TRBD1
clone size: .
CDR3 protein: CASSWDRRNTEAFF
CDR3 DNA: TGTGCCAGCAGCTGGGACAGAAGGAACACTGAAGCTTTCTTT

J gene: TRBJ2-7
V gene: TRBV27
D gene: .
clone size: .
CDR3 protein: CASSPYGNEQYF
CDR3 DNA: TGTGCCAGCAGCCCCTACGGTAACGAGCAGTACTTC

J gene: TRBJ2-7
V gene: TRBV27
D gene: .
clone size: .
CDR3 protein: CASSPRGSYEQYF
CDR3 DNA: TGTGCCAGCAGTCCCCGGGGGTCCTACGAGCAGTACTTC

J gene: TRBJ1-1
V gene: TRBV7-9
D gene: TRBD1
clone size: .
CDR3 protein: CASITDRGNTEAFF
CDR3 DNA: TGTGCCAGCATCACGGACAGGGGTAACACTGAAGCTTTCTTT